The 14 T cell receptor beta chains reported below all come from one sample, sequenced in a study of blood T cell repertoires in COVID-19. The method was immunoSEQ multiplex PCR; TCRdb's version includes in-frame clones alone and lacks a portion of them. This table holds hundreds of thousands of clones, about 91% found once. Material: peripheral blood. The receptor source for this set is a woman aged 25 to 39 with COVID-19, enrolled during active disease.

The CDR3 DNA reads as TGTGCCAGCAGTGGATGGACAGCGCGATACTATGGCTACACCTTC. Translated, it gives CASSGWTARYYGYTF. V is TRBV28 and J is TRBJ1-2, with D possibly being TRBD1 (6 bases). Germline V gene sequence: CDR1 MDHEN, CDR2 SYDVKM. V was cut by 5 bases and J by 3 bases, with 16 bases left in between. The CDR3 runs 15 residues.

J is TRBJ1-6 and V is TRBV10-3; D remains unclear. The V and J ends lost 0 bases and 10 bases respectively, with 25 bases between them. Germline V gene lookup returns CDR1 ENHRY and CDR2 SYGVKD. The CDR3 runs to 19 residues. CDR3 protein: CAISESGGVAYLVGSPLHF. The CDR3 DNA sequence: TGTGCCATCAGTGAGTCAGGAGGAGTGGCTTACCTCGTGGGGTCACCCCTCCACTTT.

This chain uses TRBV20-1 with TRBJ2-7; no clear D. Germline values: CDR1 DFQATT, CDR2 SNEGSKA (reference sequence). Trimming took off 0 bases at V and 6 bases at J, with 6 bases between the two ends. There are 11 residues in the CDR3. CDR3 protein: CSARDPLEQYF. CDR3 DNA sequence: TGCAGTGCTAGAGACCCTCTCGAGCAGTACTTC.

The V and J genes are TRBV7-8 and TRBJ1-5, with a tentative D call TRBD1 (6 bases). There are 15 residues in the CDR3. V lost 1 base and J lost 9, with 16 bases in between. The V gene's germline CDR1 is SGHVS and CDR2 FQNEAQ. Written as DNA, the CDR3 is TGTGCCAGCAGCTTAGAAAATCAGGGGTGGAGGCCCCAGCATTTT. Translated: CASSLENQGWRPQHF.

This chain links TRBV2 with TRBJ2-1; D gene uncertain. CDR1 is SNHLY, CDR2 FYNNEI, per germline. The germline V and J ends were trimmed by 1 base and 0 bases, with 13 bases remaining between them. The CDR3 spans 17 residues. Written as DNA, the CDR3 is TGTGCCAGCAGTGAAGACTTAGGCGGAAGCTCCTACAATGAGCAGTTCTTC. Its translation: CASSEDLGGSSYNEQFF.

CDR3 loop: CASSLERAGELFF. CDR3 nucleotides: TGCGCCAGCAGTTTGGAGCGGGCCGGGGAGCTGTTTTTT. The chain uses TRBV10-2 and TRBJ2-2, with D perhaps matching TRBD2 (6 bases). CDR1 WSHSY and CDR2 SAAADI come from the germline V gene. Trimming removed 5 bases at V and 6 bases at J, with 10 bases between. This CDR3 has 13 residues.

About this clone: The junction departs from the called germline gene at one end, perhaps through a read error. The V call is TRBV20-1, the J call TRBJ2-1; no reliable D call. In germline, CDR1 is DFQATT, CDR2 SNEGSKA (reference sequence). The length of the CDR3 is 11 residues. This CDR3 is CSARDVGGLIF. The CDR3, as DNA: TGCAGTGCTAGAGATGTCGGCGGTTTGATCTTC.

This clone showed up just a few times. The chain employs TRBV10-1 and TRBJ2-7, with TRBD1 as a possible D gene (6 bases). Germline CDR1 WNHNN, CDR2 SYGVQD (reference sequence). The CDR3 has 12 amino acids. Trimming left V 8 bases short and J 3 bases short, with 11 bases between. The CDR3 sequence: CASLTGNYEQYV. In DNA form, the CDR3 reads TGCGCCAGCCTAACAGGGAACTACGAGCAGTACGTC.

In DNA, the CDR3 is TGTGCCAGCAGCGCCGGGACAGGGGGGTATGAGACCCAGTACTTC. Translating gives CASSAGTGGYETQYF. The J gene is TRBJ2-5, the V gene TRBV11-2, with 11 bases matching TRBD1. The CDR3 is made up of 15 amino acids. In germline, CDR1 is SGHAT, CDR2 FQNNGV. Trimming removed 5 bases from V and 5 bases from J; junction bases left unmatched: 7.

CDR3 in amino acids: CASSFKAGVPYEQYV. The CDR3, as DNA: TGTGCCAGCAGTTTCAAAGCGGGAGTCCCCTACGAGCAGTACGTC. The chain uses TRBV28 and TRBJ2-7; 8 bases agree with TRBD2. The CDR3 sequence is 15 residues long. J gave up 2 bases and V 3 bases, and 6 bases lay outside the gene matches. From germline, CDR1 is MDHEN and CDR2 SYDVKM.

This chain connects TRBV7-2 to TRBJ1-2; a weak D match, TRBD1 (6 bases). CDR1 is SGHTA and CDR2 is FQGNSA in the germline V gene. The CDR3 is made up of 13 amino acids. V lost 5 bases to trimming and J lost 10 bases, with 17 bases between them. CDR3 protein: CASSRNPGHHYTF. The DNA of the CDR3 is TGTGCCAGCAGCCGTAACCCGGGACACCACTACACCTTC.

Written as DNA, the CDR3 is TGTGCCAGCAGGCAGACAAGACAGGGCGGCTATGGCTACACCTTC. Translation: CASRQTRQGGYGYTF. The chain links TRBV27 to TRBJ1-2; the match to TRBD1 covers 7 bases. The CDR3 is 15 residues long. V trimming: 6 bases; J trimming: 4 bases; junction bases outside the gene matches: 11. The germline V gene has CDR1 MNHEY and CDR2 SMNVEV (reference sequence).

J is TRBJ1-1 and V is TRBV6-5, with D perhaps TRBD1 (5 bases). Per the germline V gene, CDR1 is MNHEY and CDR2 is SVGAGI. The CDR3 runs 13 residues. Trimming pared 3 bases from V and 4 bases from J, leaving 9 bases between. In DNA, the CDR3 is TGTGCCAGCAGTTATACAGGCAGCACTGAAGCTTTCTTT. This encodes CASSYTGSTEAFF.

The V and J genes are TRBV5-8 and TRBJ1-5; 9 bases agree with TRBD1. The CDR3 is made up of 15 amino acids. The germline gives CDR1 SGHTS, CDR2 YDEGEE. The V gene end was trimmed by 4 bases and the J gene end by 7 bases; junction bases not matched to a gene: 9. The CDR3 nucleotides read TGTGCCAGCAGCGACGGACAGGGGATTAACCAGCCCCAGCATTTT. Amino acids: CASSDGQGINQPQHF.